The rows below give T cell receptor beta chains drawn from one sample of a study of cytomegalovirus exposure and HLA in healthy donors. Clones were sequenced by immunoSEQ multiplex PCR, and TCRdb holds only the in-frame ones, with some missing. This repertoire comprises around 190,000 clones; its ten largest clones make up roughly 0.89%. Input material: PBMCs. Every receptor here comes from a woman in her twenties or thirties in good health and CMV-seropositive. CDR3s include the opening cysteine and the closing phenylalanine or tryptophan. Each record gives: J gene, D gene, V gene, CDR3 protein, CDR3 DNA. A D gene is named only where the DNA matches it firmly.

>TRBJ2-3|.|TRBV29-1
CSVWLSADTQYF
TGCAGCGTTTGGTTAAGTGCGGATACGCAGTATTTT
>TRBJ2-3|.|TRBV28
CASSLEGQLADTQYF
TGTGCCAGCAGTTTAGAGGGCCAACTGGCAGATACGCAGTATTTT
>TRBJ1-2|.|TRBV2
CASSSTGHNLYGYTF
TGTGCCAGCAGCTCAACGGGACACAACCTCTATGGCTACACCTTC
>TRBJ2-2|.|TRBV19
CASLIYRGRARPGELFF
TGTGCCAGCCTGATCTATAGGGGCAGGGCTAGACCCGGGGAGCTGTTTTTT
>TRBJ2-3|TRBD2|TRBV5-1
CASSVGSGGSTDTQYF
TGCGCCAGCAGCGTGGGTAGCGGGGGTAGCACAGATACGCAGTATTTT
>TRBJ2-1|TRBD2|TRBV7-2
CASILAGGPAYNEQFF
TGTGCCAGCATTCTAGCGGGAGGGCCGGCCTACAATGAGCAGTTCTTC
>TRBJ2-7|.|TRBV19
CASSISRMFGEQYF
TGTGCCAGTAGTATATCACGGATGTTCGGGGAGCAGTACTTC
>TRBJ1-6|.|TRBV6-5
CASSYSRSSPLHF
TGTGCCAGCAGTTACTCCCGTAGTTCACCCCTCCACTTT
>TRBJ1-2|TRBD1|TRBV6-5
CASSYGTGRGYTF
TGTGCCAGCAGTTACGGGACAGGCCGGGGCTACACCTTC
>TRBJ1-5|TRBD1|TRBV5-5
CASSTDRVGQPQHF
TGTGCCAGCAGTACCGACAGGGTCGGACAGCCCCAGCATTTT
>TRBJ2-5|TRBD2|TRBV6-5
CASSDFSAGGGTQYF
TGTGCCAGCAGTGACTTTTCCGCGGGAGGGGGGACCCAGTACTTC
>TRBJ2-3|.|TRBV9
CASSVMEGTPADTQYF
TGTGCCAGCAGCGTCATGGAAGGGACTCCTGCGGATACGCAGTATTTT
>TRBJ1-6|.|TRBV10-3
CAISSPELDSPLHF
TGTGCCATCAGTTCTCCCGAGTTGGATTCACCCCTCCACTTT
>TRBJ2-7|TRBD1|TRBV6-5
CASSGDRGFSYEQYF
TGTGCCAGCAGTGGGGACAGGGGGTTCTCCTACGAGCAGTACTTC
>TRBJ1-1|TRBD1|TRBV5-8
CASSLGQGRTEAFF
TGTGCCAGCAGCTTGGGACAGGGACGCACTGAAGCTTTCTTT
>TRBJ2-7|.|TRBV7-9
CASSFWQGTGQVGHEQYF
TGTGCCAGCAGCTTTTGGCAGGGAACAGGCCAGGTAGGACACGAGCAGTACTTC
>TRBJ2-7|.|TRBV6-1
CASSVGQRPYEQYF
TGTGCCAGCAGTGTAGGACAGCGTCCCTACGAGCAGTACTTC
>TRBJ2-2|.|TRBV30
CAWSSDAGELFF
TGTGCCTGGAGTTCAGATGCCGGGGAGCTGTTTTTT